This T cell receptor beta chain came from a study of T cells in narcolepsy. Data came from immunoSEQ multiplex PCR; TCRdb stores just in-frame clones and leaves some out. The sample consists of fewer than 40,000 clones, approximately 90% of them appearing once. This TCR was sampled from a human donor with narcolepsy. Sample: CD45RA- memory CD4+ T cells from PBMCs.

The DNA of the CDR3 is TGCGCCAGCAGTTGGGAGGGACTAGCGGGGAAGGATACGCAGTATTTT. Translated, it gives CASSWEGLAGKDTQYF. V and J are TRBV5-1 and TRBJ2-3; TRBD2 aligns across 13 bases. Trimming at V came to 5 bases and at J to 6 bases, leaving 9 bases not matched to a gene. The CDR3 runs 16 residues. Germline V gives CDR1 SGHRS, CDR2 YFSETQ.